This TCR beta chain derives from a study of blood T cell repertoires in COVID-19 (TCRdb year 2020). As for the study more broadly: Collaborator samples came from the United States, Italy and Spain and covered acute and convalescent phases of COVID-19. The prospective study material was composed of cDNA or gDNA derived from T cells, B-cell-depleted T cells, or PBMCs. The sample metadata nearly always contained a de-identified subject ID, COVID-19 status, age in years and sex. The samples were drawn from two sources: the first 160 participants of the ongoing ImmuneRACE study, and 1,200 or so subjects contributed by 6 global collaborators. Where available, HLA class I and class II types were obtained from metadata supplied by the sample provider rather than from assay-based typing. Deeply sampled blood TCRbeta repertoires from subjects exposed to, actively infected with, or recovered from COVID-19 were included in the dataset. The repertoires were released in a freely available public database intended as a resource for research on the immune response to SARS-CoV-2.

TCRbeta CDR3 regions were amplified from genomic DNA using the immunoSEQ Assay, a bias-controlled multiplex PCR. In the authors' own workflow: Within the assay, amplification of reference gene primers was used to estimate how many nucleated cells each sample contained. To quantify the absolute abundance of each unique TCRbeta CDR3 rearrangement, sequence reads were collapsed and filtered. Productive Simpson clonality was computed per sample as the square root of Simpson's diversity index over productive rearrangements. Sourced from immuneACCESS, this table was stored by TCRdb with only in-frame sequences that have V and J called. A share of the clones is absent; for the studies checked, an unresolved V gene accounts for under half, and the remainder has no known explanation. That table gives V, J and clone size, and the DNA gave D and trimming. This sample comprises roughly 380,000 clones, over 75% of them detected only once. The ten largest clones take up approximately 1.5% of the sample.

Note on this clone: It has no known antigen specificity. No base quality information exists; no much larger clone differs at one position.

One collaborating source in Seattle enrolled patients while the patients were actively infected and followed the patients over time throughout the course of disease. Whole blood was collected in K2EDTA tubes by collaborating institutions according to the institutions' own protocols. Collaborator samples were shipped for TCRbeta analysis as frozen whole blood, isolated PBMCs, or DNA extracted from either sample type. What the work shows at the level of the full study, not this receptor alone: The amount of clinical and demographic metadata varied by source and participant and was provided uncurated.

Including the terminal cysteine and phenylalanine, the CDR3 comprises 18 residues. The only DNA kept is the CDR3, 54 bases in frame from the first base. The germline V gene (reference sequence) specifies LNHNV as CDR1 and YYDKDF as CDR2. Between the V and J ends, shortened by 0 bases and 6 bases respectively, the junction contains 21 bases. The sequence was collected from a woman aged 40 to 55 with COVID-19, enrolled during active disease. Specimen: peripheral blood. The chain was built from TRBV15 and TRBJ1-5, with TRBD1 perhaps the D gene, on 5 matching bases. The CDR3 protein is CATSRDIPGKVGTQPQHF. In nucleotide form, the sequence is TGTGCCACCAGCAGAGATATTCCAGGGAAGGTCGGTACTCAGCCCCAGCATTTT.